The 11 T cell receptor beta chains below come from one sample, sequenced in a study of blood T cell repertoires in COVID-19 (dated by TCRdb to the early 2020s). Libraries were made using the immunoSEQ multiplex PCR assay. TCRdb re-hosts the immuneACCESS table, in-frame sequences only. Its copies lack some clones; in the studies checked, an unresolved V gene accounts for under half of them, and the cause for the rest is not known. The sample table holds tens of thousands of clones, of which over 75% were seen once. The ten largest clones capture about 67% of the sample. Sequenced input: peripheral blood. The source of these receptors is a man in his sixties or seventies with acute or convalescent COVID-19.

The chain has TRBV7-2 and TRBJ1-3; D remains unclear. Between the trimmed V and J ends, which lost 5 bases and 1 base, there was a span of 9 bases. This CDR3 has 14 residues. Germline-derived CDR1 and CDR2 are SGHTA and FQGNSA. This CDR3 reads CASSPGDSGNTIYF. The CDR3 DNA reads TGTGCCAGCAGCCCCGGGGATTCTGGAAACACCATATATTTT. The full variable domain, its missing parts supplied by reference TRBV7-2 and TRBJ1-3, is GAGVSQSPSNKVTEKGKDVELRCDPISGHTALYWYRQSLGQGLEFLIYFQGNSAPDKSGLPSDRFSAERTGGSVSTLTIQRTQQEDSAVYLCASSPGDSGNTIYFGEGSWLTVV.

This chain connects TRBV29-1 to TRBJ2-7; the D is unclear. This CDR3 spans 15 amino acids. The germline V gene has CDR1 SQVTM and CDR2 ANQGSEA. Trimming pared 7 bases from V and 0 bases from J, leaving 19 bases between. The CDR3 region is CSAYIRLPSSYEQYF. CDR3 nucleotide sequence: TGCAGCGCGTATATCCGACTCCCTAGCTCCTACGAGCAGTACTTC.

This sequence joins TRBV6-1 and TRBJ2-3; D is unclear. Per the germline V gene, CDR1 is MNHNS and CDR2 is SASEGT. The CDR3 has 17 residues. Trimming stripped 3 bases from V and 3 bases from J, with 19 bases between. CDR3 residues: CASSDDLQHTWTDTQYF. The CDR3 DNA reads TGTGCCAGCAGTGACGATTTACAGCACACTTGGACAGATACGCAGTATTTT.

This clone showed up just a few times. V and J are TRBV27 and TRBJ2-2; D possibly corresponds to TRBD1 (5 bases). The CDR3 spans 16 residues. Looked up from germline, CDR1 is MNHEY and CDR2 is SMNVEV (reference sequence). Trimming removed 5 bases at V and 3 bases at J, with 16 bases between. The CDR3 DNA reads as TGTGCCAGCAGTCGCGGCCAGGGTTACCACACCGGGGAGCTGTTTTTT. Residues: CASSRGQGYHTGELFF.

The chain carries TRBV18 and TRBJ1-6; 7 bases are a match to TRBD1. Germline V gives CDR1 KGHSH, CDR2 LQKENI. V lost 3 bases, J lost 7 bases, and 0 bases stayed unmatched. The CDR3 has 13 residues. CDR3 in DNA: TGTGCCAGCTCACCGACAGGGAATTCACCCCTCCACTTT. Protein: CASSPTGNSPLHF.

The J gene is TRBJ2-3, the V gene TRBV10-3, with 11 positions matching TRBD2. Germline assignment: CDR1 ENHRY and CDR2 SYGVKD. The trim removed 6 bases at V and 5 bases at J, leaving 4 bases unmatched. CDR3 length: 14 amino acids. The chain's CDR3 is CAIRGGLAGDTQYF. CDR3 nucleotide sequence: TGTGCCATCAGGGGCGGACTAGCGGGAGATACGCAGTATTTT.

The J gene is TRBJ1-3, the V gene TRBV20-1, with TRBD1 matching over 8 bases. The germline CDR1 and CDR2 sequences are DFQATT and SNEGSKA (reference sequence). This CDR3 comprises 12 residues. Trimming cost V 3 bases and J 13 bases; bases outside gene matches: 8. In DNA form, the CDR3 reads TGCAGTGCTAGTTATGCAGGGGGCGTAATATATTTT. It translates to CSASYAGGVIYF.

This clone was detected once. This chain uses TRBV29-1 with TRBJ2-2; 7 bases are shared with TRBD2. The junction had 4 bases not matched to a gene; V was cut back by 5 bases and J by 4 bases. The CDR3 is 13 residues long. Germline V CDR1 and CDR2: SQVTM, ANQGSEA. CDR3 in DNA: TGCAGCGTTTGGGGGGGGTCCACCGGGGAGCTGTTTTTT. Translation: CSVWGGSTGELFF.

V gene TRBV6-5 combines with J gene TRBJ2-7, with 8 bases lining up with TRBD1. Germline loops: CDR1 MNHEY, CDR2 SVGAGI. The CDR3 extends over 14 amino acids. V lost 5 bases and J lost 2; bases outside the gene matches: 5. CDR3 residues: CASSTRTGTYEQYF. For the CDR3, the DNA is TGTGCCAGCAGTACGAGGACAGGGACCTACGAGCAGTACTTC.

V and J are TRBV6-6 and TRBJ1-4; weak D call: TRBD1 (6 bases). Germline V gene data show CDR1 as MNHNY and CDR2 as SVGAGI (reference sequence). Trimming took 2 bases from V and 3 from J, leaving 13 bases between them. There are 16 residues in the CDR3. CDR3 DNA sequence: TGTGCCAGCAGTTACGGACAGCACATGGCTAATGAAAAACTGTTTTTT. Translated: CASSYGQHMANEKLFF.

The chain carries TRBV10-3 and TRBJ2-2; 8 bases line up with TRBD2. Germline assignment: CDR1 ENHRY and CDR2 SYGVKD. The CDR3 is 13 amino acids. Trimming took 10 bases from V and 2 from J; bases not matched to a gene: 3. In DNA, the CDR3 is TGTGCCACCAGCGGGGGAAACACCGGGGAGCTGTTTTTT. It is translated as CATSGGNTGELFF.